A single sample is the source of the 32 T cell receptor beta chains below, sequenced in a study of blood T cell repertoires in COVID-19. TCRdb's copy holds only in-frame clones and misses some; the assay was immunoSEQ multiplex PCR. This table holds under 100,000 clones, 70% to 90% found once. Material: peripheral blood. These receptors all come from a man aged 45 to 65 with active COVID-19.

V gene TRBV28 combines with J gene TRBJ2-1; 8 bases align to TRBD1. The V gene end was trimmed by 11 bases and the J gene end by 4 bases; junction bases not matched to a gene: 10. Germline V gene sequence: CDR1 MDHEN, CDR2 SYDVKM. The length of the CDR3 is 14 residues. CDR3 in DNA: TGTGCCTCGAAAGGGACAGGTGGGTACAATGAGCAGTTCTTC. This translates into CASKGTGGYNEQFF.

The chain joins TRBV4-2 to TRBJ2-2; possible D gene TRBD2, 5 bases. The length of the CDR3 is 15 residues. V lost 1 base and J lost 3, with 9 bases in between. Germline lookup yields CDR1 LGHNA and CDR2 YNFKEQ. CDR3 nucleotide sequence: TGTGCCAGCAGCCAAGGACTGGGAGACACCGGGGAGCTGTTTTTT. It translates to CASSQGLGDTGELFF.

This clone occurred a few times. The chain is built from TRBV4-2 and TRBJ1-2, with 7 bases aligning to TRBD1. The CDR3 contains 17 residues. From germline, CDR1 is LGHNA and CDR2 YNFKEQ. V dropped 4 bases and J dropped 6; count of bases not matched to a gene: 17. For the CDR3, the DNA is TGTGCCAGCAGCCCGCGCGGGGTGGCAGGGGGGTTCAATGGCTACACCTTC. It yields the protein CASSPRGVAGGFNGYTF.

The rearrangement links TRBV6-6 to TRBJ2-7; D gene unclear. The CDR3 runs to 20 residues. From germline, CDR1 is MNHNY and CDR2 SVGAGI (reference sequence). The germline V and J ends were trimmed by 5 bases and 3 bases, with 32 bases remaining between them. CDR3 sequence: CASSPAKSGFLRTSDYEQYF. In nucleotides, the CDR3 is TGTGCCAGCAGTCCCGCGAAATCAGGTTTTCTTCGCACGTCGGACTACGAGCAGTACTTC.

The chain uses TRBV7-9 and TRBJ2-7; D is possibly TRBD1 (5 bases). This CDR3 spans 14 amino acids. V lost 1 base to trimming and J lost 1 base, with 8 bases between them. Germline-derived CDR1 and CDR2 are SEHNR and FQNEAQ (reference sequence). CDR3 sequence (DNA): TGTGCCAGCAGCTTAGACCAGGGTTCCTACGAGCAGTACTTC. Its protein product is CASSLDQGSYEQYF. The complete variable domain, with remaining parts taken from reference TRBV7-9 and TRBJ2-7, reads DTGVSQNPRHKITKRGQNVTFRCDPISEHNRLYWYRQTLGQGPEFLTYFQNEAQLEKSRLLSDRFSAERPKGSFSTLEIQRTEQGDSAMYLCASSLDQGSYEQYFGPGTRLTVT.

This clone appeared once. The chain joins TRBV28 to TRBJ2-5; tentatively, D is TRBD1 (6 bases). The CDR3 is 15 residues long. Germline V lookup: CDR1 MDHEN, CDR2 SYDVKM. V was pared by 6 bases and J by 2 bases, with 16 bases between. The CDR3 nucleotides are TGTGCCAGCAGCACTCGCAGGGGATCTCAAGAGACCCAGTACTTC. It specifies CASSTRRGSQETQYF.

The CDR3 sequence: CASSLDSAGAFGYTF. Here the CDR3 DNA reads TGTGCCAGCAGCTTAGATAGCGCGGGGGCCTTCGGCTACACCTTC. The chain couples TRBV11-2 to TRBJ1-2; weak D call: TRBD1 (6 bases). Per germline, CDR1 SGHAT and CDR2 FQNNGV. The CDR3 runs to 15 residues. V lost 0 bases to trimming and J lost 8 bases, with 16 bases between them. The variable domain in full, completed from reference TRBV11-2 and TRBJ1-2, reads EAGVAQSPRYKIIEKRQSVAFWCNPISGHATLYWYQQILGQGPKLLIQFQNNGVVDDSQLPKDRFSAERLKGVDSTLKIQPAKLEDSAVYLCASSLDSAGAFGYTFGSGTRLTVV.

The chain uses TRBV7-3 and TRBJ2-1; 7 bases align to TRBD2. After removal of 0 bases from V and 3 bases from J, the junction contained 8 bases not matched to a gene. The CDR3 has 17 amino acids. Germline values: CDR1 SGHTA, CDR2 FQGTGA. The CDR3 spells CASSLTRGSGNYNEQFF. For the CDR3, the DNA is TGTGCCAGCAGCTTAACGAGGGGCAGCGGGAACTACAATGAGCAGTTCTTC.

This clone was seen only a few times. V gene TRBV18 combines with J gene TRBJ1-1; maybe TRBD1 (5 bases). Germline CDR1 and CDR2: KGHSH and LQKENI. The CDR3 has 12 residues. Trimming removed 3 bases at V and 6 bases at J, with 8 bases between. The CDR3 coding sequence is TGTGCCAGCTCACCCCTCAGGGCTGAAGCTTTCTTT. Its translation is CASSPLRAEAFF.

J is TRBJ1-1 and V is TRBV5-4; D is undetermined. This CDR3 has 16 amino acids. V lost 4 bases to trimming and J lost 0 bases, with 16 bases between them. Germline V CDR1 and CDR2: SGHNT, YYREEE (reference sequence). This CDR3 is CASSPRSVVMNTEAFF. The CDR3 bases are TGTGCCAGCAGCCCAAGGAGTGTAGTGATGAACACTGAAGCTTTCTTT.

The chain uses TRBV28 and TRBJ1-6; D is perhaps TRBD1 (6 bases). Germline CDR1 and CDR2: MDHEN and SYDVKM. Between the trimmed V and J ends, which lost 8 bases and 10 bases, there was a span of 21 bases. CDR3 length equals 15 residues. CDR3 DNA: TGTGCCAGCCTCAGTTTAAGGGAGGGGGGGTCACCCCTCCACTTT. Protein: CASLSLREGGSPLHF.

The chain combines TRBV29-1 with TRBJ2-1; D ambiguous. V was pared by 5 bases and J by 6 bases, with 8 bases between. CDR1 and CDR2 (germline): SQVTM, ANQGSEA. The CDR3 spans 11 residues. The CDR3 reads CSVSSGNEQFF. Here the CDR3 DNA reads TGCAGCGTTTCCTCCGGCAATGAGCAGTTCTTC.

This chain joins TRBV12-5 and TRBJ1-6, with TRBD1 as a possible D gene (6 bases). CDR3 length: 15 amino acids. The germline V and J ends were trimmed by 6 bases and 9 bases, with 18 bases remaining between them. Germline lookup yields CDR1 LGHNT and CDR2 FRNRAP. CDR3 residues: CASGNGTLNFSPLHF. The CDR3 DNA reads as TGTGCTAGTGGGAATGGGACACTCAACTTTTCACCCCTCCACTTT.

In nucleotides, the CDR3 is TGTGCCAGCAGTGATCCAGGGGACTACGAGCAGTACTTC. Amino acid sequence: CASSDPGDYEQYF. V is TRBV2 and J is TRBJ2-7; D is possibly TRBD1 (6 bases). There are 13 residues in the CDR3. CDR1 and CDR2 from the germline V gene are SNHLY and FYNNEI. The ends were cut back, 3 bases at V and 3 bases at J, with 9 bases in the middle.

The CDR3 region has the DNA TGTGCCAGCAGGCCCCCTAAAGCGGGCAGCTACAATGAGCAGTTCTTC. Translated: CASRPPKAGSYNEQFF. The chain links TRBV28 to TRBJ2-1; D possibly corresponds to TRBD2 (6 bases). CDR1 MDHEN and CDR2 SYDVKM come from the germline V gene. The CDR3 has 16 amino acids. Trimming took off 6 bases at V and 3 bases at J, with 18 bases between the two ends.

V and J are TRBV15 and TRBJ2-1, with TRBD2 identical over 8 bases. Per the germline V gene, CDR1 is LNHNV and CDR2 is YYDKDF (reference sequence). J gave up 2 bases and V 3 bases, and 3 bases lay outside the gene matches. The CDR3 spans 15 residues. CDR3 loop: CATSSGTSPYNEQFF. CDR3 in DNA: TGTGCCACCAGCAGCGGGACTAGTCCCTACAATGAGCAGTTCTTC.

This chain connects TRBV6-5 to TRBJ1-2; D ambiguous. The CDR3 is 12 residues long. Trimming pared 2 bases from V and 8 bases from J, leaving 9 bases between. Germline lookup yields CDR1 MNHEY and CDR2 SVGAGI. CDR3 DNA: TGTGCCAGCAGTTACCTCGGCGGGGGCTACACCTTC. Translated: CASSYLGGGYTF.

The rearrangement joins TRBV27 to TRBJ2-2; no firm D call. Looked up from germline, CDR1 is MNHEY and CDR2 is SMNVEV (reference sequence). V was cut by 2 bases and J by 4 bases, with 5 bases left in between. The CDR3 spans 13 residues. The CDR3 loop is CASSLTPTGELFF. The DNA for the CDR3 is TGTGCCAGCAGTTTAACTCCCACCGGGGAGCTGTTTTTT.

This chain uses TRBV5-5 with TRBJ2-2; weak D call: TRBD2 (7 bases). Germline V CDR1 and CDR2: SGHKS, YYEKEE (reference sequence). This CDR3 has 16 amino acids. V was cut by 6 bases and J by 7 bases, with 22 bases left in between. DNA for the CDR3: TGTGCCAGCACCCCTGGGGGGGCCCGAGGGGTCGGGGAGCTGTTTTTT. Translation: CASTPGGARGVGELFF.

The table lists this clone with a count of one. V and J are TRBV5-4 and TRBJ2-1, with TRBD2 matching over 7 bases. The CDR3 consists of 12 residues. V shed 4 bases and J 10 bases; nucleotides not matched to a gene: 5. Germline V gene data show CDR1 as SGHNT and CDR2 as YYREEE (reference sequence). The DNA for the CDR3 is TGTGCCAGCAGCCAGACTAGCACCGAGCAGTTCTTC. Translating gives CASSQTSTEQFF. The complete variable domain, with remaining parts taken from reference TRBV5-4 and TRBJ2-1, reads ETGVTQSPTHLIKTRGQQVTLRCSSQSGHNTVSWYQQALGQGPQFIFQYYREEENGRGNFPPRFSGLQFPNYSSELNVNALELDDSALYLCASSQTSTEQFFGPGTRLTVL.

The V and J genes are TRBV6-1 and TRBJ2-6; D unclear. The ends were cut back, 3 bases at V and 0 bases at J, with 6 bases in the middle. Germline CDR1 reads MNHNS; CDR2 reads SASEGT. This CDR3 comprises 15 residues. CDR3: CASSEADSGANVLTF. For the CDR3, the DNA is TGTGCCAGCAGTGAGGCAGACTCTGGGGCCAACGTCCTGACTTTC.

The CDR3 sequence: CASSTGTGGTYEQYF. The CDR3 DNA reads as TGTGCCAGTAGTACGGGGACAGGGGGAACCTACGAGCAGTACTTC. The rearrangement joins TRBV19 to TRBJ2-7, with 11 positions matching TRBD1. CDR1 and CDR2 (germline): LNHDA, SQIVND (reference sequence). Trimming took 4 bases from V and 2 from J; bases not matched to a gene: 4. The CDR3 extends over 15 amino acids. Combining the CDR3 with reference TRBV19 and TRBJ2-7 gives the whole variable domain DGGITQSPKYLFRKEGQNVTLSCEQNLNHDAMYWYRQDPGQGLRLIYYSQIVNDFQKGDIAEGYSVSREKKESFPLTVTSAQKNPTAFYLCASSTGTGGTYEQYFGPGTRLTVT.

The CDR3 coding sequence is TGTGCCAGCAGTGAATCGCACATTACTAGCGGGAATTCACGCGAGCAGTTCTTC. This codes for CASSESHITSGNSREQFF. The chain joins TRBV25-1 to TRBJ2-1; 10 nucleotides align to TRBD2. This CDR3 comprises 18 residues. The germline gives CDR1 MGHDK, CDR2 SYGVNS. V lost 1 base to trimming and J lost 10 bases; unmatched junction nucleotides: 16. The complete variable domain, with remaining parts taken from reference TRBV25-1 and TRBJ2-1, reads EADIYQTPRYLVIGTGKKITLECSQTMGHDKMYWYQQDPGMELHLIHYSYGVNSTEKGDLSSESTVSRIRTEHFPLTLESARPSHTSQYLCASSESHITSGNSREQFFGPGTRLTVL.

The chain recombines TRBV9 with TRBJ2-2, with unresolved D. The CDR3 runs 13 residues. Trimming took 3 bases from V and 5 from J, leaving 8 bases between them. The germline V gene encodes CDR1 SGDLS and CDR2 YYNGEE. CDR3 sequence: CASSGLITGELFF. The CDR3 DNA sequence: TGTGCCAGCAGCGGTTTAATAACCGGGGAGCTGTTTTTT.

The table lists this clone with a count of one. The chain has TRBV21-1 and TRBJ1-2; the D call in the table, TRBD1, was not verified against the DNA. TRBV21-1 is labeled a pseudogene. The CDR3 totals 16 residues. CDR3 in amino acids: CASSSRQGHPGSGYTF. The DNA of the CDR3 is TGTGCCAGCAGCAGCCGACAGGGCCACCCGGGTAGCGGCTACACCTTC.

This clone was observed a handful of times. V and J are TRBV5-1 and TRBJ1-2; D gene uncertain. Germline CDR1 and CDR2: SGHRS and YFSETQ. Trimming removed 3 bases from V and 7 bases from J, with 19 bases in between. The CDR3 has 15 amino acids. The CDR3 nucleotides read TGCGCCAGCAGCTCCGACCTTCGGGGAGGCAGTGGCTACACCTTC. Its translation: CASSSDLRGGSGYTF.

The chain joins TRBV5-6 to TRBJ2-3; 8 bases align to TRBD2. The CDR3 has 17 residues. Germline trimming cut 3 bases from V and 0 bases from J; bases unmatched to any gene: 9. CDR1 is SGHDT, CDR2 YYEEEE, per germline. The CDR3 reads CASSWGGLAGSTDTQYF. CDR3 in DNA: TGTGCCAGCAGCTGGGGGGGTCTAGCGGGCAGCACAGATACGCAGTATTTT.

The chain recombines TRBV4-1 with TRBJ1-1, with D possibly being TRBD1 (5 bases). V dropped 3 bases and J dropped 2 bases, with 10 bases sitting between them. Germline V gene sequence: CDR1 MGHRA, CDR2 YSYEKL. This CDR3 has 14 amino acids. The CDR3 region is CASSHKQVNTEAFF. The CDR3 DNA is TGCGCCAGCAGCCATAAACAGGTAAACACTGAAGCTTTCTTT.

V gene TRBV3-1 (or the pseudogene TRBV3-2) combines with J gene TRBJ2-7; 8 bases map to TRBD1. V shed 4 bases, J shed 3 bases, and the junction held 8 bases outside the gene matches. The CDR3 runs 15 residues. Per germline, CDR1 LGHDT and CDR2 YNNKEL (reference sequence). The CDR3 loop reads CASSPRTGFNYEQYF. As DNA, the CDR3 is TGTGCCAGCAGCCCCAGGACAGGGTTCAACTACGAGCAGTACTTC.

This clone has just one count. J is TRBJ2-5 and V is TRBV7-2; TRBD1 matches 9 bases. CDR1 SGHTA and CDR2 FQGNSA come from the germline V gene. Germline trimming cut 5 bases from V and 5 bases from J; bases unmatched to any gene: 12. CDR3 length equals 16 residues. In nucleotides, the CDR3 is TGTGCCAGCAGCGACTACCACGGACAGGGGTGGGAGACCCAGTACTTC. It encodes CASSDYHGQGWETQYF.

This sequence joins TRBV19 and TRBJ1-5; D is unresolved. This CDR3 spans 15 amino acids. Germline CDR1 is LNHDA and CDR2 is SQIVND (reference sequence). Between the trimmed V and J ends, which lost 8 bases and 6 bases, there was a span of 20 bases. CDR3 nucleotides: TGTGCCAGTCGTCGAGCGGAGACCGTTGGTCAGCCCCAGCATTTT. As protein: CASRRAETVGQPQHF.

J is TRBJ1-4 and V is TRBV6-5, with a tentative D call TRBD1 (6 bases). The V gene's germline CDR1 is MNHEY and CDR2 SVGAGI. The CDR3 covers 15 residues. V shed 0 bases and J shed 7 bases, with 12 bases lying between them. In DNA form, the CDR3 reads TGTGCCAGCAGTTACTCGAACAGGGTGGTTGAAAAACTGTTTTTT. It is translated as CASSYSNRVVEKLFF.